This record covers a single T cell receptor beta chain. What it binds is unknown. The sample belongs to a study of spatial heterogeneity in lung cancer. All TCR cDNA molecules were individually tagged with a unique molecular identifier. TCRdb analysed the 5' RACE reads with MiXCR anew, one entry per CDR3 protein. This sample has approximately 1,400 distinct CDR3 sequences, with under 11% found just once. Study findings and constraints: Tracking of tumor mutation counts was seen in expanded intratumoral alpha and beta TCR counts.

Germline loops: CDR1 MNHEY, CDR2 SVGEGT. The J segment lost 10 bases and the V segment lost 6 bases, leaving 13 bases of the junction unmatched. The CDR3 spans 15 residues. Regarding time point: sample taken at primary tumor resection. Sequencing of whole RNA from tumor, nontumor lung or frozen PBMC involved no sorting. The source of this sequence is a female donor with early-stage non-small cell lung cancer. The chain has TRBV6-2 or TRBV6-3 and TRBJ1-4, with 8 positions matching TRBD1. Material: lung tumor tissue, obtained at surgery. The CDR3 loop reads CASSAARTGSTKLFF. CDR3 in DNA: TGTGCCAGCAGCGCCGCCCGGACAGGGTCGACAAAACTGTTTTTT.